A selection of T cell receptor beta chains follows, all from one sample in a study of T cells in Graves' hyperthyroidism and ophthalmopathy. One entry per CDR3 protein, called by TCRdb with MiXCR from the multiplex PCR reads. The table records about 480,000 distinct CDR3 sequences, 13% to 15% of them present only once. Sequencing was done on a sample of blood. These receptors all come from a woman younger than 35 with Graves' hyperthyroidism. CDR3s include the opening cysteine and the closing phenylalanine or tryptophan. The order of the fields is clone size, J gene, D gene, V gene, CDR3 protein, CDR3 DNA. The D gene is left open where the match is weak. Expanded clones are given a class, and other clones once, few, many or no size at all.

size: many; J: TRBJ2-5; D: TRBD1; V: TRBV12-3/TRBV12-4; CDR3: CASTPEWTGGKETQYF; DNA: TGTGCCAGCACTCCCGAATGGACAGGGGGGAAAGAGACCCAGTACTTC
size: many; J: TRBJ2-5; D: TRBD1; V: TRBV29-1; CDR3: CSVEDLKTGWETQYF; DNA: TGCAGCGTTGAAGATCTTAAGACAGGGTGGGAGACCCAGTACTTC
size: few; J: TRBJ2-1; D: TRBD1; V: TRBV5-1; CDR3: CASSLADRRRLDEQFF; DNA: TGCGCCAGCAGCTTGGCGGACAGGAGGAGATTGGATGAGCAGTTCTTC
size: many; J: TRBJ2-1; D: NA; V: TRBV18; CDR3: CASSPGQHNEQFF; DNA: TGTGCCAGCTCGCCTGGACAGCACAATGAGCAGTTCTTC
size: few; J: TRBJ2-7; D: NA; V: TRBV6-2/TRBV6-3; CDR3: CASSYSGAGAYEQYF; DNA: TGTGCCAGCAGTTACTCAGGTGCAGGGGCGTACGAGCAGTACTTC
size: many; J: TRBJ2-3; D: NA; V: TRBV6-1; CDR3: CASSYLPGHRSTDTQYF; DNA: TGTGCCAGCAGCTACCTTCCGGGACACCGTAGCACAGATACGCAGTATTTT
size: many; J: TRBJ1-1; D: TRBD1; V: TRBV29-1; CDR3: CSFSSGGTTEAFF; DNA: TGCAGCTTCAGCTCAGGGGGTACCACTGAAGCTTTCTTT
size: many; J: TRBJ1-2; D: TRBD1; V: TRBV27; CDR3: CASSLSWTGVYGYTF; DNA: TGTGCCAGCAGTTTATCGTGGACAGGGGTCTATGGCTACACCTTC
size: many; J: TRBJ2-6; D: NA; V: TRBV11-2; CDR3: CASSARSGANVLTF; DNA: TGTGCCAGCAGCGCACGGTCTGGGGCCAACGTCCTGACTTTC
size: NA; J: TRBJ2-7; D: NA; V: TRBV5-1; CDR3: CASGPDGMTYEQYF; DNA: TGCGCCAGCGGACCAGACGGGATGACCTACGAGCAGTACTTC
size: many; J: TRBJ1-1; D: NA; V: TRBV3-1; CDR3: CASNFQGYTEAFF; DNA: TGTGCCAGCAACTTCCAAGGTTACACTGAAGCTTTCTTT
size: few; J: TRBJ1-1; D: NA; V: TRBV4-1; CDR3: CASSQHLTGNTEAFF; DNA: TGCGCCAGCAGCCAACACTTGACAGGCAACACTGAAGCTTTCTTT
size: NA; J: TRBJ2-3; D: NA; V: TRBV12-3/TRBV12-4; CDR3: CASSGPYEADTQYF; DNA: TGTGCCAGCAGTGGTCCTTATGAAGCAGATACGCAGTATTTT
size: many; J: TRBJ1-5; D: NA; V: TRBV12-3/TRBV12-4; CDR3: CASSLTYSNQPQHF; DNA: TGTGCCAGCAGTTTAACATATAGCAATCAGCCCCAGCATTTT
size: many; J: TRBJ2-5; D: NA; V: TRBV11-1; CDR3: CASSAQNQGTEETQYF; DNA: TGTGCCAGCAGCGCCCAAAATCAGGGGACCGAAGAGACCCAGTACTTC
size: NA; J: TRBJ2-5; D: TRBD1; V: TRBV5-4; CDR3: CASTLTGEETQYF; DNA: TGTGCCAGCACCTTGACAGGGGAAGAGACCCAGTACTTC
size: many; J: TRBJ2-3; D: NA; V: TRBV20-1; CDR3: CSAPPQLAGDTQYF; DNA: TGCAGTGCGCCACCTCAATTAGCTGGGGATACGCAGTATTTT
size: many; J: TRBJ1-5; D: NA; V: TRBV27; CDR3: CASSLWAGGHGNQPQHF; DNA: TGTGCCAGCAGTTTATGGGCAGGCGGCCACGGAAATCAGCCCCAGCATTTT
size: NA; J: TRBJ1-4; D: NA; V: TRBV7-2; CDR3: CASSLRGMLNEKLFF; DNA: TGTGCCAGCAGCTTACGCGGGATGCTGAATGAAAAACTGTTTTTT
size: NA; J: TRBJ1-3; D: NA; V: TRBV10-3; CDR3: CAIIQDQGGNTIYF; DNA: TGTGCCATCATTCAGGACCAAGGTGGAAACACCATATATTTT
size: many; J: TRBJ2-3; D: NA; V: TRBV30; CDR3: CAWSVRGKSTDTQYF; DNA: TGTGCCTGGAGTGTACGTGGGAAAAGCACAGATACGCAGTATTTT
size: NA; J: TRBJ1-5; D: TRBD1; V: TRBV27; CDR3: CASSRTGGANNQPQHF; DNA: TGTGCCAGCAGCAGGACAGGGGGCGCAAACAATCAGCCCCAGCATTTT
size: NA; J: TRBJ1-1; D: NA; V: TRBV4-1; CDR3: CASSHQTLGNTEAFF; DNA: TGCGCCAGCAGCCACCAGACCTTAGGTAACACTGAAGCTTTCTTT
size: many; J: TRBJ1-5; D: NA; V: TRBV2; CDR3: CASQYRADQPQHF; DNA: TGTGCCAGCCAATACAGGGCAGATCAGCCCCAGCATTTT
size: many; J: TRBJ2-1; D: NA; V: TRBV2; CDR3: CASSADEQFF; DNA: TGTGCCAGCAGTGCCGATGAGCAGTTCTTC
size: many; J: TRBJ1-2; D: TRBD1; V: TRBV18; CDR3: CASSPDRDGYTF; DNA: TGTGCCAGCTCACCGGACAGGGATGGCTACACCTTC
size: NA; J: TRBJ1-2; D: TRBD1; V: TRBV5-4; CDR3: CASSPLRDRANYGYTF; DNA: TGTGCCAGCAGCCCACTACGGGACAGGGCCAACTATGGCTACACCTTC
size: NA; J: TRBJ2-3; D: NA; V: TRBV9; CDR3: CASSVGPTTDTQYF; DNA: TGTGCCAGCAGCGTAGGACCGACCACAGATACGCAGTATTTT
size: many; J: TRBJ2-4; D: TRBD2; V: TRBV27; CDR3: CASSPGTSGAQGIQYF; DNA: TGTGCCAGCAGTCCGGGGACTAGCGGGGCTCAGGGCATTCAGTACTTC
size: few; J: TRBJ1-5; D: NA; V: TRBV18; CDR3: CASSSYSNQPQHF; DNA: TGTGCCAGCTCATCATATAGCAATCAGCCCCAGCATTTT
size: many; J: TRBJ1-1; D: NA; V: TRBV18; CDR3: CASSYGTVNTEAFF; DNA: TGTGCCAGCTCATACGGGACGGTGAACACTGAAGCTTTCTTT
size: many; J: TRBJ2-2; D: TRBD2; V: TRBV20-1; CDR3: CSALSGRALSGELFF; DNA: TGCAGTGCTCTCAGCGGGAGGGCCCTCTCCGGGGAGCTGTTTTTT
size: few; J: TRBJ1-1; D: NA; V: TRBV6-4; CDR3: CASRDGKNTEAFF; DNA: TGTGCCAGCAGGGACGGAAAGAACACTGAAGCTTTCTTT
size: many; J: TRBJ2-3; D: NA; V: TRBV27; CDR3: CASCGQFSTDTQYF; DNA: TGTGCCAGCTGTGGGCAGTTTAGCACAGATACGCAGTATTTT
size: NA; J: TRBJ1-1; D: NA; V: TRBV5-1; CDR3: CASSLDRTGEAFF; DNA: TGCGCCAGCAGCTTGGACAGAACCGGCGAAGCTTTCTTT
size: NA; J: TRBJ1-3; D: NA; V: TRBV5-6; CDR3: CASSRDTSGNTIYF; DNA: TGTGCCAGCAGCAGGGATACCTCTGGAAACACCATATATTTT
size: NA; J: TRBJ1-1; D: TRBD1; V: TRBV5-1; CDR3: CASFDGGQGGIRFKAFF; DNA: TGCGCCAGCTTCGATGGAGGACAGGGAGGTATAAGGTTTAAAGCTTTCTTT
size: many; J: TRBJ2-1; D: TRBD2; V: TRBV27; CDR3: CASKTSGATLHNEQFF; DNA: TGTGCCAGCAAGACTAGCGGGGCCACACTTCACAATGAGCAGTTCTTC
size: many; J: TRBJ1-2; D: NA; V: TRBV11-2; CDR3: CASSLAAVTSNYGYTF; DNA: TGTGCCAGCAGCTTAGCGGCAGTTACCTCTAACTATGGCTACACCTTC
size: NA; J: TRBJ2-3; D: TRBD2; V: TRBV5-1; CDR3: CASSLEASGGTDTQYF; DNA: TGCGCCAGCAGCTTGGAGGCTAGCGGGGGCACAGATACGCAGTATTTT
size: many; J: TRBJ2-5; D: NA; V: TRBV6-2/TRBV6-3; CDR3: CASSYGGTPQYF; DNA: TGTGCCAGCAGTTACGGAGGGACTCCCCAGTACTTC
size: NA; J: TRBJ2-7; D: TRBD1; V: TRBV2; CDR3: CASSVDRSYEQYF; DNA: TGTGCCAGCAGTGTGGACAGGTCCTACGAGCAGTACTTC
size: many; J: TRBJ2-3; D: NA; V: TRBV7-2; CDR3: CASILSADPTDTQYF; DNA: TGTGCCAGCATCCTCTCAGCGGATCCCACAGATACGCAGTATTTT
size: many; J: TRBJ2-2; D: NA; V: TRBV19; CDR3: CASSIGTLNTGELFF; DNA: TGTGCCAGTAGTATAGGGACTTTGAACACCGGGGAGCTGTTTTTT